Below are 14 T cell receptor beta chains sequenced from a single sample in a study of cytomegalovirus exposure and HLA in healthy donors. PCR was performed using 60 Vbeta and 13 Jbeta primers. Using immunoSEQ multiplex PCR, the repertoire was profiled, and TCRdb retains in-frame clones only, with some absent. The data hold around 83,000 clones, with around 80% observed a single time. Input material: PBMCs. The receptors originated from a male donor in good health and CMV-seropositive.

This clone was recorded a few times. This sequence joins TRBV15 and TRBJ2-1; the match to TRBD1 covers 8 bases. Germline V gene sequence: CDR1 LNHNV, CDR2 YYDKDF (reference sequence). The length of the CDR3 is 15 residues. V shed 1 base and J 7 bases; nucleotides not matched to a gene: 6. CDR3 loop: CATSRARTGLNEQFF. The CDR3 DNA reads as TGTGCCACCAGCAGAGCTAGGACAGGGCTGAATGAGCAGTTCTTC.

The rearrangement links TRBV19 to TRBJ2-7, with TRBD2 as a possible D gene (6 bases). The CDR3 loop spans 14 amino acids. V dropped 2 bases and J dropped 3 bases, with 11 bases sitting between them. Germline V lookup: CDR1 LNHDA, CDR2 SQIVND (reference sequence). For the CDR3, the DNA is TGTGCCAGTAGTATACAGGGAGGCCACTACGAGCAGTACTTC. Protein sequence: CASSIQGGHYEQYF.

The chain links TRBV19 to TRBJ1-1; 8 bases agree with TRBD1. The CDR3 is 13 residues long. V shed 2 bases, J shed 12 bases, and the junction held 8 bases outside the gene matches. CDR1 is LNHDA and CDR2 is SQIVND in the germline V gene (reference sequence). The CDR3: CASSIRMGTGTFF. DNA for the CDR3: TGTGCCAGTAGTATAAGGATGGGGACAGGTACTTTCTTT. Complete variable domain (other parts from reference TRBV19 and TRBJ1-1): DGGITQSPKYLFRKEGQNVTLSCEQNLNHDAMYWYRQDPGQGLRLIYYSQIVNDFQKGDIAEGYSVSREKKESFPLTVTSAQKNPTAFYLCASSIRMGTGTFFGQGTRLTVV.

This clone was seen just once. V usage is TRBV9 and J usage is TRBJ2-5; TRBD2 matches at 8 bases. The CDR3 contains 15 residues. V lost 2 bases to trimming and J lost 5 bases; unmatched junction nucleotides: 8. Germline V lookup: CDR1 SGDLS, CDR2 YYNGEE. The CDR3 sequence: CASSVSGGPRETQYF. In DNA form, the CDR3 reads TGTGCCAGCAGCGTTTCGGGGGGGCCTAGGGAGACCCAGTACTTC.

This clone was picked up one time. The rearrangement joins TRBV5-1 to TRBJ2-1; a weak D match, TRBD2 (7 bases). This CDR3 contains 16 residues. The V and J ends lost 0 bases and 2 bases respectively, with 12 bases between them. From germline, CDR1 is SGHRS and CDR2 YFSETQ. The CDR3 DNA follows: TGCGCCAGCAGCTTGGGGGGGGGCCCAACCTACAATGAGCAGTTCTTC. Amino acid sequence: CASSLGGGPTYNEQFF.

The chain recombines TRBV10-3 with TRBJ1-5; 11 bases map to TRBD1. Looked up from germline, CDR1 is ENHRY and CDR2 is SYGVKD. The CDR3 runs to 19 residues. J gave up 0 bases and V 6 bases, and 13 bases lay outside the gene matches. The CDR3 nucleotides are TGTGCCATCAGGAAATCCGGGACAGGGGGGCTTAATAGCAATCAGCCCCAGCATTTT. This translates into CAIRKSGTGGLNSNQPQHF.

The chain is built from TRBV7-7 and TRBJ2-3; D is perhaps TRBD2 (5 bases). Trimming left V 2 bases short and J 0 bases short, with 12 bases between. The germline V gene encodes CDR1 SSHAT and CDR2 FNYEAQ (reference sequence). This CDR3 spans 16 amino acids. CDR3 nucleotides: TGTGCCAGCAGCTTACGGCCGGGGAGAAGCACAGATACGCAGTATTTT. This translates into CASSLRPGRSTDTQYF.

The rearrangement uses TRBV28 and TRBJ2-1, with D possibly TRBD1 on 6 matching bases. CDR1 is MDHEN and CDR2 is SYDVKM in the germline V gene. This CDR3 has 13 residues. Trimming shortened V by 2 bases and J by 5 bases, and 7 bases separated the two germline ends. The CDR3 region has the DNA TGTGCCAGCAGTTTAGGGGGCCACAATGAGCAGTTCTTC. This sequence encodes CASSLGGHNEQFF.

V gene TRBV5-1 combines with J gene TRBJ2-7, with 10 positions matching TRBD2. V was clipped by 3 bases and J by 3 bases; unmatched bases: 15. CDR1 is SGHRS, CDR2 YFSETQ, per germline. This CDR3 has 18 residues. The CDR3, as DNA: TGCGCCAGCAGCTGGGGGATACTAGCGGGAATCTCTAACTACGAGCAGTACTTC. Its protein is CASSWGILAGISNYEQYF.

This sequence joins TRBV28 and TRBJ1-4, with a tentative D call TRBD1 (6 bases). The CDR3 loop spans 14 amino acids. Trimming pared 5 bases from V and 8 bases from J, leaving 15 bases between. Germline lookup yields CDR1 MDHEN and CDR2 SYDVKM. The CDR3 DNA follows: TGTGCCAGCAGTCCGGTCACAGGGTTGGAAAAACTGTTTTTT. Residues: CASSPVTGLEKLFF.

This clone appeared once. CDR3 sequence (DNA): TGTGCCAGCAGCTCTTTACCACAGGGAAGCTCCTATAATTCACCCCTCCACTTT. Its protein product is CASSSLPQGSSYNSPLHF. The chain is built from TRBV11-2 and TRBJ1-6; D may be TRBD1 (6 bases). The CDR3 runs 18 residues. The germline V and J ends were trimmed by 4 bases and 0 bases, with 16 bases remaining between them. Germline values: CDR1 SGHAT, CDR2 FQNNGV.

This chain connects TRBV19 to TRBJ1-4; D gene unclear. The CDR3 totals 14 residues. Germline-derived CDR1 and CDR2 are LNHDA and SQIVND (reference sequence). V shed 7 bases and J shed 13 bases, with 22 bases lying between them. CDR3 in amino acids: CASKNSHFEMGLFF. In DNA, the CDR3 is TGTGCCAGTAAGAACAGCCACTTCGAGATGGGACTGTTTTTT.

The chain is built from TRBV6-1 and TRBJ1-1; D unclear. The CDR3 extends over 13 amino acids. Trimming took 6 bases from V and 3 from J, leaving 11 bases between them. Germline CDR1 is MNHNS and CDR2 is SASEGT. The DNA for the CDR3 is TGTGCCAGCAGGGAGGGAGGGTACACTGAAGCTTTCTTT. Translated: CASREGGYTEAFF.

This chain links TRBV11-2 with TRBJ2-1; 8 bases fit TRBD1. The V segment lost 1 base and the J segment 6 bases; nucleotides outside the gene matches: 8. The CDR3 sequence is 16 residues long. The germline gives CDR1 SGHAT, CDR2 FQNNGV. Written as DNA, the CDR3 is TGTGCCAGCAGCTTAGCCCAGGGGGCGCCGGGCAATGAGCAGTTCTTC. This encodes CASSLAQGAPGNEQFF.